Given below is one T cell receptor beta chain in context. The target antigen is unknown. This entry belongs to a study of T cells in Graves' hyperthyroidism and ophthalmopathy. What was amplified from RNA transcripts were TCR beta CDR3 regions. When the TCR CDR3 underwent first-round RT-PCR, the HTBI primer set was used. TCRdb recomputed calls from the multiplex PCR reads with MiXCR, one row per CDR3 protein. This table has about 510,000 distinct CDR3 sequences, 46% appearing once. V was trimmed by 3 bases and J by 3 bases, leaving 14 bases between them. Germline loops: CDR1 SGHTA, CDR2 FQGTGA. The CDR3 covers 15 residues. Overall study findings and caveats: Stable hyperthyroidism was told apart from ophthalmopathy by a model built on 13 V-J features.

The sequence was obtained from an adult woman with Graves' disease, either hyperthyroidism or ophthalmopathy (not recorded which). J is TRBJ1-2 and V is TRBV7-3, with D unclear. Sequences were obtained from peripheral blood or thyroid tissue (not recorded which). The CDR3: CASSLNIDYDYGYTF. CDR3 DNA sequence: TGTGCCAGCAGCTTGAATATCGACTATGACTATGGCTACACCTTC. The entire variable domain, with the rest obtained from reference TRBV7-3 and TRBJ1-2, is as follows: GAGVSQTPSNKVTEKGKYVELRCDPISGHTALYWYRQSLGQGPEFLIYFQGTGAADDSGLPNDRFFAVRPEGSVSTLKIQRTERGDSAVYLCASSLNIDYDYGYTFGSGTRLTVV.